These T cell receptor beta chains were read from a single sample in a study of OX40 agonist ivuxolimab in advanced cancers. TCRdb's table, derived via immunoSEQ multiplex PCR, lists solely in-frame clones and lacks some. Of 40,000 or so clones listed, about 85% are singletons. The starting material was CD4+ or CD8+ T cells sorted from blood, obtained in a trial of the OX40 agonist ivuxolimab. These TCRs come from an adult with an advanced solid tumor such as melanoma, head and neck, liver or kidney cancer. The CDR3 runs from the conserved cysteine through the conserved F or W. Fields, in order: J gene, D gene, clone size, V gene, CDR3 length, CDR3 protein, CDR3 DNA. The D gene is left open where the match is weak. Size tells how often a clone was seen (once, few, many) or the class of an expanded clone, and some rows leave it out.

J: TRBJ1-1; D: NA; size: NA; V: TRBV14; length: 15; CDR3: CASSQGGKGNTEAFF; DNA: TGTGCCAGCAGCCAGGGAGGGAAAGGGAACACTGAAGCTTTCTTT
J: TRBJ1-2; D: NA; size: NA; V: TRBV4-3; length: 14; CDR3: CASSQWGPPYGYTF; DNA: TGCGCCAGCAGCCAGTGGGGGCCTCCCTATGGCTACACCTTC
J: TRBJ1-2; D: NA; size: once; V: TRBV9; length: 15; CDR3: CASSVTPTSLYGYTF; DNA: TGTGCCAGCAGCGTTACACCGACATCGCTCTATGGCTACACCTTC
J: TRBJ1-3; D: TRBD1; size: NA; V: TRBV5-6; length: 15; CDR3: CASSSDRGRRNTIYF; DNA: TGTGCCAGCAGCTCCGACAGGGGGCGAAGAAACACCATATATTTT
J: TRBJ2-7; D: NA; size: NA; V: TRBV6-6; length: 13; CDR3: CASSYSGSLEQYF; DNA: TGTGCCAGCAGTTACTCTGGCTCGTTAGAGCAGTACTTC
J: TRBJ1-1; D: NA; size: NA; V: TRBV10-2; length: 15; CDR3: CASSEPSQGWSQAFF; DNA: TGCGCCAGCAGTGAGCCATCGCAGGGCTGGAGTCAGGCTTTCTTT
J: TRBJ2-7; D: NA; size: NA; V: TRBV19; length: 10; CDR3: CASSNYEQYF; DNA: TGTGCCAGTAGTAACTACGAGCAGTACTTC
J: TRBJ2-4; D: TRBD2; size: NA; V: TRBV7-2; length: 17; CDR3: CASSLSGVLIAKNIQYF; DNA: TGTGCCAGCAGCCTTAGCGGGGTGCTCATAGCCAAAAACATTCAGTACTTC
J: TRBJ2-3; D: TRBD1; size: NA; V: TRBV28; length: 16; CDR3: CASSLITGERGDTQYF; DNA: TGTGCCAGCAGTCTGATTACAGGGGAGCGAGGAGATACGCAGTATTTT
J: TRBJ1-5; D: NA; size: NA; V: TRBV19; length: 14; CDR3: CASSMWGLFQPQHF; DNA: TGTGCCAGTAGTATGTGGGGGTTGTTTCAGCCCCAGCATTTT
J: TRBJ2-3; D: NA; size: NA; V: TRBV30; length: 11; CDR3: CAWRDVNTQYF; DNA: TGTGCCTGGAGAGATGTGAATACGCAGTATTTT
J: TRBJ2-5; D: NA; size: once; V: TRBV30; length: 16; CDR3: CAWSLRLGSGGKTQYF; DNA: TGTGCCTGGAGTTTACGTCTTGGCAGTGGGGGAAAGACCCAGTACTTC
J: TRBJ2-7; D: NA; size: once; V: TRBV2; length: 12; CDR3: CASSEPDYEQYF; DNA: TGTGCCAGCAGTGAACCAGACTACGAGCAGTACTTC
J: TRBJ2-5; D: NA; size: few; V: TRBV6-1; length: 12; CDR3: CASSRSEKTQYF; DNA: TGTGCCAGCAGTCGAAGTGAGAAGACCCAGTACTTC
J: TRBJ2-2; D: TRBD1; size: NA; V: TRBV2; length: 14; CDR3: CASRTGTGAGELFF; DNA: TGTGCCAGCAGAACCGGGACAGGGGCCGGGGAGCTGTTTTTT
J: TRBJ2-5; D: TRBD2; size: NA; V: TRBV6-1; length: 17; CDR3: CASSEAYGAGVRETQYF; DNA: TGTGCCAGCAGTGAAGCCTATGGAGCGGGAGTCCGAGAGACCCAGTACTTC
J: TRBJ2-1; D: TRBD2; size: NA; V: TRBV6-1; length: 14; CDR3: CASSGGTTLNEQFF; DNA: TGTGCCAGCAGTGGCGGGACTACCCTCAATGAGCAGTTCTTC
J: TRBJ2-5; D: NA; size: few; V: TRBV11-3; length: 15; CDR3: CASSPGNYYQETQYF; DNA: TGTGCCAGCAGCCCCGGCAATTACTACCAAGAGACCCAGTACTTC
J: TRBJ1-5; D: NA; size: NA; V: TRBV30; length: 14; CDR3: CAWSVGQYGSPQHF; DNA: TGTGCCTGGAGTGTAGGGCAGTATGGGTCGCCCCAGCATTTT
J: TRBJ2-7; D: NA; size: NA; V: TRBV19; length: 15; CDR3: CASSSGEAVRGEQYF; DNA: TGTGCCAGTAGCTCTGGGGAGGCAGTCAGGGGCGAGCAGTACTTC
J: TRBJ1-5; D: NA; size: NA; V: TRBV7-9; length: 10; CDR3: CARSYQPQHF; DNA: TGTGCCCGGTCCTATCAGCCCCAGCATTTT
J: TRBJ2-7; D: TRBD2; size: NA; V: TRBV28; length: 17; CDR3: CASSSQGTSGRSGEQYF; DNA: TGTGCCAGCAGTTCACAAGGGACTAGCGGGAGATCGGGGGAGCAGTACTTC
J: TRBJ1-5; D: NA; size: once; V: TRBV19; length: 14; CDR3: CASSNDRSNQPQHF; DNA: TGTGCCAGTAGCAACGACAGGAGTAATCAGCCCCAGCATTTT
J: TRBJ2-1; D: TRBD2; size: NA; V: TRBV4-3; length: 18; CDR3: CASSQLGTSGRAFGEQFF; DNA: TGCGCCAGCAGCCAACTGGGGACTAGCGGGAGGGCCTTTGGTGAGCAGTTCTTC
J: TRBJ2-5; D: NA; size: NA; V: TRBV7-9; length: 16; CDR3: CASSSPEGGGPETQYF; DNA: TGTGCCAGCAGCTCCCCGGAGGGGGGGGGCCCTGAGACCCAGTACTTC
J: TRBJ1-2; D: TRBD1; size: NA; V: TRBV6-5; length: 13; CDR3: CASSRSGGRWYTF; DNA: TGTGCCAGCAGCCGATCAGGGGGGAGGTGGTACACCTTC
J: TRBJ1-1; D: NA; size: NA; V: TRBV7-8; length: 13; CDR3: CASSYYMGTEAFF; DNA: TGTGCCAGCAGCTACTACATGGGGACTGAAGCTTTCTTT
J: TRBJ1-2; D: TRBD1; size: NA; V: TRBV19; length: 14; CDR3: CASRRDSAYYGYTF; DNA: TGTGCCAGTAGGCGGGACAGCGCTTACTATGGCTACACCTTC
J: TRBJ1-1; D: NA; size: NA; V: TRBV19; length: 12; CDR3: CASSLRRSEAFF; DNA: TGTGCCAGCAGCCTCCGTCGGTCTGAAGCTTTCTTT
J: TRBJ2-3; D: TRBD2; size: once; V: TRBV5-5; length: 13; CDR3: CASSLLAGDTQYF; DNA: TGTGCCAGCAGCCTCTTAGCGGGAGATACGCAGTATTTT
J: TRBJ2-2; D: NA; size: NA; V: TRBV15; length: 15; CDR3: CATSRGPLNTGELFF; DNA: TGTGCCACCAGCAGGGGACCCCTGAACACCGGGGAGCTGTTTTTT
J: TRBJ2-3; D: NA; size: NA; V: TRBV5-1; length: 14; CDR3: CASSLVRAADTQYF; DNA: TGCGCCAGCAGCTTGGTTAGGGCTGCAGATACGCAGTATTTT
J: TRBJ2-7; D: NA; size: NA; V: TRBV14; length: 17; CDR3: CASSQDRSPGYSYEQYF; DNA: TGTGCCAGCAGCCAAGATCGGTCTCCCGGGTACTCCTACGAGCAGTACTTC
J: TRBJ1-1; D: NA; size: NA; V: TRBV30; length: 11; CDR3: CAWKMSVEAFF; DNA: TGTGCCTGGAAGATGTCTGTCGAAGCTTTCTTT
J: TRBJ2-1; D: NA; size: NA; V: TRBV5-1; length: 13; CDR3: CASMEVPGNEQFF; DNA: TGCGCCAGCATGGAGGTTCCGGGCAATGAGCAGTTCTTC
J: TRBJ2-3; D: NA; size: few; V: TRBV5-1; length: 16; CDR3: CASSLGQSYNTDTQYF; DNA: TGCGCCAGCAGCTTGGGACAGTCCTATAACACAGATACGCAGTATTTT
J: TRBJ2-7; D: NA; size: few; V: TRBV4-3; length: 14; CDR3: CASSQDAAAPVKYF; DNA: TGCGCCAGCAGCCAAGATGCGGCAGCGCCGGTGAAGTACTTC
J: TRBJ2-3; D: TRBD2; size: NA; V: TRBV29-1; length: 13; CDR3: CSVASGSTDTQYF; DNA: TGCAGCGTCGCTAGCGGCTCCACAGATACGCAGTATTTT
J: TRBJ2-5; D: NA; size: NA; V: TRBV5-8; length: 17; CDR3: CASSLGRGLTRGETQYF; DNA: TGTGCCAGCAGCTTGGGAAGGGGCCTCACCCGGGGGGAGACCCAGTACTTC
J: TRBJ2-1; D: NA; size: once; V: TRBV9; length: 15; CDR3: CASSKISGSYNEQFF; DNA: TGTGCCAGCAGCAAAATCAGCGGATCCTACAATGAGCAGTTCTTC
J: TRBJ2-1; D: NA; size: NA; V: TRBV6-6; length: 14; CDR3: CASSPPTPYNEQFF; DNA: TGTGCCAGCAGTCCTCCGACGCCCTACAATGAGCAGTTCTTC
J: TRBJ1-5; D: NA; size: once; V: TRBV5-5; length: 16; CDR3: CASSLLGLTNNQPQHF; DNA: TGTGCCAGCAGCTTGTTGGGTTTGACAAATAATCAGCCCCAGCATTTT
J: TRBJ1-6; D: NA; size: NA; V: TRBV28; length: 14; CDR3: CASSLSSRNSPLHF; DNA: TGTGCCAGCAGTTTATCCAGTAGGAATTCACCCCTCCACTTT
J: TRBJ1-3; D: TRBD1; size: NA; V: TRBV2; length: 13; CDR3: CASKTGDGNTIYF; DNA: TGTGCCAGCAAGACAGGGGATGGGAACACCATATATTTT
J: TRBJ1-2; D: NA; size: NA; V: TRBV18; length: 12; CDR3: CASSRDAYGYTF; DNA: TGTGCCAGCTCTCGGGACGCCTATGGCTACACCTTC
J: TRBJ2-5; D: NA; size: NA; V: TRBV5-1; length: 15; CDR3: CASSWPSGARETQYF; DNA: TGCGCCAGCAGCTGGCCGTCTGGGGCGCGGGAGACCCAGTACTTC
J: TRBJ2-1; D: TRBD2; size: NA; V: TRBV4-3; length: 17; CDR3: CASSQVILGGRANEQFF; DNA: TGCGCCAGCAGCCAAGTGATTTTGGGCGGGAGGGCCAATGAGCAGTTCTTC
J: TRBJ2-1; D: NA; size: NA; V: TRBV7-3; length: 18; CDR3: CASSRRFGPISSYNEQFF; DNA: TGTGCCAGCAGCCGGAGATTTGGACCAATAAGCTCCTACAATGAGCAGTTCTTC
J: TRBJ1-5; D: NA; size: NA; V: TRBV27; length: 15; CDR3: CASRAGVFSNQPQHF; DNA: TGTGCCAGCAGGGCAGGAGTGTTTAGCAATCAGCCCCAGCATTTT
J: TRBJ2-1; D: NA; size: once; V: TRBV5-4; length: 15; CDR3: CASSLGGNSYNEQFF; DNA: TGTGCCAGCAGCTTGGGAGGGAACTCCTACAATGAGCAGTTCTTC
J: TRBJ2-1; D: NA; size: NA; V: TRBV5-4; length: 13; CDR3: CASSSLKGNEQFF; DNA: TGTGCCAGCAGCTCCCTAAAGGGGAATGAGCAGTTCTTC
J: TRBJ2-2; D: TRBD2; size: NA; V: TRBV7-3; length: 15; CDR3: CASRRTSGHTGELFF; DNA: TGTGCCAGCAGGAGGACTAGCGGACACACCGGGGAGCTGTTTTTT
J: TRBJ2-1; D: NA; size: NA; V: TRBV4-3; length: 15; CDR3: CASSQYGGAYNEQFF; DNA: TGCGCCAGCAGCCAATACGGTGGGGCCTACAATGAGCAGTTCTTC